This T cell receptor beta chain was identified in a study of cytomegalovirus exposure and HLA in healthy donors. PCR used 60 Vbeta primers and 13 Jbeta primers. The assay was immunoSEQ multiplex PCR, and TCRdb's table has in-frame clones only and misses some. The top ten hold less than 2.5% of the sample, which has around 130,000 clones, 73% seen once. This CDR3 is 12 amino acids long. The germline V gene has CDR1 SGHTA and CDR2 FQGNSA. The ends lost 5 bases at V and 8 bases at J; junction bases unmatched: 5. V is TRBV7-2 and J is TRBJ1-2, with 7 positions matching TRBD1. Sequenced input: PBMCs. This TCR was recovered from a woman in her thirties or forties in good health and CMV-seropositive. The CDR3, as DNA: TGTGCCAGCAGCGTCAGACAGGGAGGCTACACCTTC. It codes for CASSVRQGGYTF.